These T cell receptor beta chains were read from a single sample in a study of blood T cell repertoires in COVID-19. Some clones are missing from TCRdb's copy, which holds only in-frame ones; the method was immunoSEQ multiplex PCR. The sample records approximately 210,000 clones, more than 70% being singletons. Sequenced: peripheral blood. The receptors were sampled from a human donor in a cohort sampled during active COVID-19. The CDR3 runs from the conserved cysteine through the conserved F or W. The D gene is left open where the match is weak. Only some rows state a clone size, as once, few, many or a class for expanded clones.

. | . | TRBJ1-5 | TRBV4-1 | CASSQRTGGINQPQHF | TGCGCCAGCAGCCAAAGGACGGGGGGGATCAATCAGCCCCAGCATTTT
. | . | TRBJ1-4 | TRBV5-6 | CASSLGDSLTEKLFF | TGTGCCAGCAGCTTGGGTGACAGCCTGACAGAAAAACTGTTTTTT
. | TRBD1 | TRBJ1-2 | TRBV5-1 | CASSLEGRGRGYTF | TGCGCCAGCAGCTTGGAAGGCAGGGGGCGCGGCTACACCTTC
. | . | TRBJ1-4 | TRBV4-3 | CASSQDRQTNEKLFF | TGCGCCAGCAGCCAAGATCGACAGACTAATGAAAAACTGTTTTTT
. | TRBD1 | TRBJ1-2 | TRBV5-8 | CASSLAGQNYGYTF | TGTGCCAGCAGCTTGGCGGGACAGAACTATGGCTACACCTTC
once | TRBD1 | TRBJ1-5 | TRBV27 | CASSGGTGGNQPQHF | TGTGCCAGCAGTGGTGGGACAGGAGGCAATCAGCCCCAGCATTTT
. | . | TRBJ1-2 | TRBV13 | CASSRRPGQMNYGYTF | TGTGCCAGCAGCCGGCGCCCGGGTCAGATGAACTATGGCTACACCTTC
few | . | TRBJ2-7 | TRBV6-5 | CASSYVAGRYEQYF | TGTGCCAGCAGTTACGTCGCAGGAAGGTACGAGCAGTACTTC
few | . | TRBJ2-1 | TRBV7-8 | CASSLDAGPYNEQFF | TGTGCCAGCAGCTTAGATGCGGGCCCCTACAATGAGCAGTTCTTC
. | . | TRBJ2-3 | TRBV15 | CATSRAARGLNTDTQYF | TGTGCCACCAGCAGAGCGGCGCGGGGGCTTAATACAGATACGCAGTATTTT
. | . | TRBJ1-2 | TRBV25-1 | CASRGPINYGYTF | TGTGCCAGCAGGGGGCCTATCAACTATGGCTACACCTTC
. | . | TRBJ2-5 | TRBV6-2/TRBV6-3 | CASSLEAETQYF | TGTGCCAGCAGTTTGGAGGCGGAGACCCAGTACTTC
once | . | TRBJ1-2 | TRBV18 | CASSPLDSYGYTF | TGTGCCAGCTCACCCCTGGACAGCTATGGCTACACCTTC
. | . | TRBJ2-5 | TRBV5-1 | CASSSGPETQYF | TGCGCCAGCAGCTCAGGGCCAGAGACCCAGTACTTC
. | TRBD2 | TRBJ2-1 | TRBV24-1 | CATSARFGTRAYNEQFF | TGTGCCACCAGTGCGCGCTTTGGGACTAGGGCCTACAATGAGCAGTTCTTC
once | . | TRBJ1-5 | TRBV7-2 | CASTPSLNQPQHF | TGTGCCAGCACCCCCTCTTTGAATCAGCCCCAGCATTTT
. | TRBD1 | TRBJ1-6 | TRBV7-9 | CASSPGTVKLSYNSPLHF | TGTGCCAGCAGCCCCGGGACAGTGAAGCTCTCCTATAATTCACCCCTCCACTTT
. | TRBD1 | TRBJ1-4 | TRBV5-5 | CASSKLQGTNEKLFF | TGTGCCAGCAGCAAACTACAGGGGACTAATGAAAAACTGTTTTTT
. | . | TRBJ2-7 | TRBV5-1 | CASRKVGGPTRYEQYF | TGCGCCAGCAGGAAGGTCGGGGGTCCCACGAGGTACGAGCAGTACTTC
. | TRBD2 | TRBJ2-7 | TRBV13 | CATSEAGGFGSYEQYF | TGTGCCACCTCAGAGGCGGGGGGTTTTGGCTCCTACGAGCAGTACTTC
. | . | TRBJ1-4 | TRBV5-4 | CASSNGITSTNEKLFF | TGTGCCAGCAGCAACGGGATCACCTCAACTAATGAAAAACTGTTTTTT
once | . | TRBJ1-5 | TRBV27 | CASSWGQGVQPQHF | TGTGCCAGCAGTTGGGGGCAAGGGGTCCAGCCCCAGCATTTT
. | . | TRBJ1-1 | TRBV7-2 | CASSLWRQGNTEAFF | TGTGCCAGCAGCTTATGGCGCCAGGGGAACACTGAAGCTTTCTTT
once | . | TRBJ2-7 | TRBV7-9 | CASSDPTDRPSYEQYF | TGTGCCAGCAGCGACCCGACAGACCGGCCCTCCTACGAGCAGTACTTC
. | . | TRBJ1-6 | TRBV30 | CAWSYRASSEYYNSPLHF | TGTGCCTGGAGTTACAGGGCCTCCTCAGAATATTATAATTCACCCCTCCACTTT
. | . | TRBJ2-6 | TRBV5-1 | CASSLGGASGANVLTF | TGCGCCAGCAGCTTGGGGGGCGCGTCCGGGGCCAACGTCCTGACTTTC
. | . | TRBJ1-5 | TRBV12-3/TRBV12-4 | CASSLGGQPQHF | TGTGCCAGCAGTTTAGGAGGACAGCCCCAGCATTTT
. | . | TRBJ2-2 | TRBV5-1 | CASSSTSPGELFF | TGCGCCAGCAGCTCGACTAGTCCCGGGGAGCTGTTTTTT
once | . | TRBJ1-1 | TRBV5-8 | CASSRDPRENTEAFF | TGTGCCAGCAGCCGCGACCCCCGGGAGAACACTGAAGCTTTCTTT
. | TRBD2 | TRBJ2-7 | TRBV4-3 | CASSQESLPSGGYEQYF | TGCGCCAGCAGCCAAGAATCGCTCCCTAGCGGGGGTTACGAGCAGTACTTC
. | TRBD2 | TRBJ2-7 | TRBV27 | CASSSSGRAWYEQYF | TGTGCCAGCAGTTCGAGCGGGAGGGCCTGGTACGAGCAGTACTTC
. | TRBD2 | TRBJ2-1 | TRBV9 | CASSSRTSGNGGSYNEQFF | TGTGCCAGCAGCTCGCGGACTAGCGGGAATGGGGGGTCCTACAATGAGCAGTTCTTC
. | TRBD1 | TRBJ2-5 | TRBV5-4 | CASSNRGRETQYF | TGTGCCAGCAGTAACAGGGGGCGAGAGACCCAGTACTTC
. | TRBD1 | TRBJ2-5 | TRBV24-1 | CATSPTGDPKETQYF | TGTGCCACCAGTCCGACAGGGGACCCCAAAGAGACCCAGTACTTC
. | TRBD1 | TRBJ1-5 | TRBV7-2 | CASSLRGQGAGQPQHF | TGTGCCAGCAGCTTACGCGGACAGGGGGCAGGTCAGCCCCAGCATTTT
. | . | TRBJ1-1 | TRBV28 | CASSSLAFSEAFF | TGTGCCAGCAGTTCCTTAGCCTTTTCTGAAGCTTTCTTT
. | . | TRBJ2-2 | TRBV2 | CASSVRGMASNTGELFF | TGTGCCAGCAGTGTCCGCGGGATGGCCTCGAACACCGGGGAGCTGTTTTTT
. | TRBD1 | TRBJ2-4 | TRBV7-2 | CASSLTRGQRNIQYF | TGTGCCAGCAGCCTAACCCGGGGACAGAGAAACATTCAGTACTTC
. | TRBD2 | TRBJ2-7 | TRBV10-3 | CAIMGTSGPSHEQYF | TGTGCCATCATGGGGACTAGCGGGCCGTCTCACGAGCAGTACTTC
. | TRBD2 | TRBJ2-1 | TRBV7-9 | CASRATSGRLNEQFF | TGTGCCAGCAGGGCGACTAGCGGGAGACTGAATGAGCAGTTCTTC
. | TRBD1 | TRBJ2-5 | TRBV15 | CATSRWTGQETQYF | TGTGCCACCAGCAGATGGACAGGACAAGAGACCCAGTACTTC
few | TRBD1 | TRBJ1-4 | TRBV5-1 | CASSLGQGGEKLFF | TGCGCCAGCAGCCTCGGACAGGGCGGAGAAAAACTGTTTTTT
once | TRBD2 | TRBJ2-5 | TRBV3-1/TRBV3-2 | CASSQDYGAGGRQETQYF | TGTGCCAGCAGCCAAGATTACGGAGCGGGGGGCAGGCAAGAGACCCAGTACTTC
. | . | TRBJ1-1 | TRBV14 | CASSQREGNTEAFF | TGTGCCAGCAGCCAGAGGGAGGGGAACACTGAAGCTTTCTTT
. | TRBD1 | TRBJ2-6 | TRBV4-1 | CASSQPTGAYRSGANVLTF | TGCGCCAGCAGCCAGCCTACAGGGGCCTATCGTTCTGGGGCCAACGTCCTGACTTTC
. | TRBD2 | TRBJ2-2 | TRBV5-1 | CASSLTSGETYTGELFF | TGCGCCAGCAGCTTGACTAGCGGGGAGACCTACACCGGGGAGCTGTTTTTT
. | . | TRBJ2-1 | TRBV15 | CATSVSVTGSYNEQFF | TGTGCCACCAGCGTGTCCGTGACAGGCTCCTACAATGAGCAGTTCTTC
. | TRBD2 | TRBJ2-3 | TRBV7-2 | CASRASGRIDTQYF | TGTGCCAGCAGGGCTAGCGGGAGGATAGATACGCAGTATTTT
. | TRBD1 | TRBJ2-2 | TRBV7-9 | CASSLWTGVAGELFF | TGTGCCAGCAGCCTCTGGACAGGGGTCGCCGGGGAGCTGTTTTTT
once | . | TRBJ2-3 | TRBV28 | CASSSPTDRTDTQYF | TGTGCCAGCAGTTCCCCAACAGACAGAACAGATACGCAGTATTTT
. | TRBD2 | TRBJ2-7 | TRBV29-1 | CSVVGLAGTGTYEQYF | TGCAGCGTTGTGGGACTAGCGGGAACGGGGACCTACGAGCAGTACTTC
. | . | TRBJ1-1 | TRBV2 | CASILQGNTEAFF | TGTGCCAGCATCTTACAGGGGAACACTGAAGCTTTCTTT
. | . | TRBJ1-5 | TRBV30 | CAWSAGGSRQPQHF | TGTGCCTGGAGTGCCGGGGGGTCAAGACAGCCCCAGCATTTT
. | TRBD2 | TRBJ2-3 | TRBV5-1 | CATRGGISTDTQYF | TGCGCCACCCGGGGGGGGATTAGCACAGATACGCAGTATTTT
. | TRBD1 | TRBJ1-4 | TRBV19 | CASSRQGALGKLFF | TGTGCCTCCTCCCGACAGGGGGCTTTGGGGAAACTGTTTTTT
. | . | TRBJ1-2 | TRBV5-1 | CASSPGSEYGYTF | TGCGCCAGCAGTCCCGGGAGTGAGTATGGCTACACCTTC
. | TRBD1 | TRBJ2-7 | TRBV6-5 | CASSRTGTGLYEQYF | TGTGCCAGCAGCAGAACCGGGACAGGGCTCTACGAGCAGTACTTC